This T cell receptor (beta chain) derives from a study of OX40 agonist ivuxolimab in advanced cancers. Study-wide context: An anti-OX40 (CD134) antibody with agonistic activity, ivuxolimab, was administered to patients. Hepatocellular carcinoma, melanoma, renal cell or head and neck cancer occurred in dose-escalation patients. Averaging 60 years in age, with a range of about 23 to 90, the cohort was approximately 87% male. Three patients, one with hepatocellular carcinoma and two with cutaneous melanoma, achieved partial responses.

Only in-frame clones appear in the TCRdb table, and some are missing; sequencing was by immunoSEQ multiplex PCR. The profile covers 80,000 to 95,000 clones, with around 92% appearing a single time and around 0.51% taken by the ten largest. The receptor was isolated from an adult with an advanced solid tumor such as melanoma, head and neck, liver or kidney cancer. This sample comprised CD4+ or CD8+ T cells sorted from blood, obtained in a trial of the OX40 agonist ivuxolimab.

CDR3 bases: TGTGCCAGCAGTTCCCGTGGGGTGGGCACTGAAGCTTTCTTT. Its protein is CASSSRGVGTEAFF. This chain uses TRBV6-6 with TRBJ1-1; no definite D call. This CDR3 region has 14 residues. V was cut by 4 bases and J by 4 bases, with 13 bases left in between. Per germline, CDR1 MNHNY and CDR2 SVGAGI (reference sequence).